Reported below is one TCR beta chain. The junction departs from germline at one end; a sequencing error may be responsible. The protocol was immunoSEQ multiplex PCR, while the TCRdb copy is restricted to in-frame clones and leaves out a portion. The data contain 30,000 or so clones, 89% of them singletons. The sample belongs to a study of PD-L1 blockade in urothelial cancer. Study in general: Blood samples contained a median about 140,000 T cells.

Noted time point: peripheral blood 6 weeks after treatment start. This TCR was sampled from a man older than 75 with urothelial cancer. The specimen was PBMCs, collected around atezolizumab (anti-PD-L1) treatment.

CDR3 in amino acids: CASSQGQGESSYEQYF. As DNA, the CDR3 is TGTGCCAGCAGTCAAGGACAGGGGGAGAGCTCCTACGAGCAGTACTTC. The chain combines TRBV14 with TRBJ2-7, with 10 bases lining up with TRBD1. The CDR3 runs 16 residues. In germline, CDR1 is SGHDN, CDR2 FVKESK.